Detailed here is one T cell receptor (beta chain). Its antigen is unidentified. This CDR3 is 15 amino acids long. The trim removed 3 bases at V and 7 bases at J, leaving 7 bases unmatched. This entry comes from a study of blood T cells in healthy people across ages. Findings and caveats of the study: PBMC samples, being unsorted, prevented any conclusive comparison of naive and antigen-experienced cells.

The second PCR ran roughly 7 to 12 cycles with a sample-barcoded 5' primer and J-beta primers. TCRdb redid the calling of the 5' RACE reads with MiXCR, one entry per CDR3 protein. Among around 1,000,000 distinct CDR3 sequences listed, under 30% were seen once. These same records also appear under a second study, on T cells of mothers and their children.

This clonotype was sampled from a girl aged 2-10 years in good health. The sequencing sample was made of blood. This chain joins TRBV12-3 or TRBV12-4 and TRBJ2-1; 9 bases map to TRBD2. The CDR3 here is CASSLAGGNLNEQFF. CDR3 nucleotides: TGTGCCAGCAGTTTGGCGGGGGGGAATTTGAATGAGCAGTTCTTC.